The clone carrying this TCR beta chain was found many times. Its antigen is undetermined. Four subsets defined by CD45RA and CD27 were sorted after CD3, CD4, CD8 and live/dead staining. The sample comes from a study of naive and memory T cell subsets. An equimolar mix of two oligonucleotides served as the beta constant-region primer for TRBC1 and TRBC2. Four rounds of PCR amplified the ligated cDNA using nested alpha and beta constant-region primers plus SP2. In TCRdb, the UMI-ligation and nested PCR reads were re-called with MiXCR into one record per CDR3 protein. Of 75,000 to 85,000 distinct CDR3 sequences listed, about 12% are singletons. Study results and caveats: Diversity fell and Gini index rose from naive through CM, EM, EMRA.

The TCR sequence derives from a human donor in good health. The specimen sequenced was central memory CD4+ T cells from blood.

The CDR3 DNA reads as TGTGCCAGCAGTTCAGTGGGAGGCTACGAGCAGTACTTC. Its protein is CASSSVGGYEQYF. The chain couples TRBV6-6 to TRBJ2-7; TRBD2 is a possible D gene (6 bases). The CDR3 length is 13 residues. CDR1 is MNHNY, CDR2 SVGAGI, per germline (reference sequence). V dropped 4 bases and J dropped 3 bases, with 10 bases sitting between them.